These 9 T cell receptor beta chains share one sample of origin, sequenced in a study of vaccination effects on CD4 cells after COVID-19. Their antigens are not known. Generated by immunoSEQ multiplex PCR, the TCRdb table keeps only in-frame clones and is missing some. Here the sample spans 65,000 to 90,000 clones, roughly 73% being singletons. Isolating CD4+ T cells followed approximately ten days of culture. Vaccine administered to participants consisted of two doses of either BNT162b2 or mRNA-1273. Sequences were derived from CD4+ T cells from PBMCs cultured without peptide, sampled after COVID-19 vaccination. These receptors all stem from a human donor who received a COVID-19 vaccine.

The gene calls are TRBV27 and TRBJ1-4; weak D call: TRBD1 (6 bases). This CDR3 is 15 amino acids long. V was trimmed by 6 bases and J by 0 bases, leaving 11 bases between them. Germline CDR1 reads MNHEY; CDR2 reads SMNVEV (reference sequence). This CDR3 is CASRDRPATNEKLFF. CDR3 DNA sequence: TGTGCCAGCAGAGACAGGCCCGCAACTAATGAAAAACTGTTTTTT.

J is TRBJ1-5 and V is TRBV28, with 7 bases that match TRBD1. Germline V gives CDR1 MDHEN, CDR2 SYDVKM. This CDR3 contains 15 residues. Trimming took 6 bases from V and 1 from J; bases not matched to a gene: 6. CDR3 sequence (DNA): TGTGCCAGCAGGCTATCGGGACAGAGCAATCAGCCCCAGCATTTT. Translated: CASRLSGQSNQPQHF.

V is TRBV14 and J is TRBJ1-2; 8 bases agree with TRBD1. This CDR3 comprises 19 residues. V was clipped by 4 bases and J by 8 bases; unmatched bases: 24. CDR1 and CDR2 from the germline V gene are SGHDN and FVKESK. DNA for the CDR3: TGTGCCAGCAGCCGATCCGGGGGCTCAAGGACAGGGCGATCGAGGGGCTACACCTTC. This codes for CASSRSGGSRTGRSRGYTF. The whole variable domain, remainder taken from reference TRBV14 and TRBJ1-2, is EAGVTQFPSHSVIEKGQTVTLRCDPISGHDNLYWYRRVMGKEIKFLLHFVKESKQDESGMPNNRFLAERTGGTYSTLKVQPAELEDSGVYFCASSRSGGSRTGRSRGYTFGSGTRLTVV.

The chain uses TRBV3-1 (or the pseudogene TRBV3-2) and TRBJ2-7; no definite D call. There are 14 residues in the CDR3. Trimming pared 1 base from V and 0 bases from J, leaving 7 bases between. Per germline, CDR1 LGHDT and CDR2 YNNKEL (reference sequence). CDR3 sequence: CASSQGLSSYEQYV. Here the CDR3 DNA reads TGTGCCAGCAGCCAAGGGCTCAGCTCCTACGAGCAGTACGTC.

The chain uses TRBV18 and TRBJ1-1, with D maybe TRBD1 (5 bases). The germline CDR1 and CDR2 sequences are KGHSH and LQKENI. The length of the CDR3 is 14 residues. Trimming pared 6 bases from V and 4 bases from J, leaving 15 bases between. Here the CDR3 reads CASSRDRGLTEAFF. The DNA of the CDR3 is TGTGCCAGCTCGCGTGACAGAGGTCTCACTGAAGCTTTCTTT.

The CDR3 reads CASSKTGANNEKLFF. CDR3 DNA: TGCGCCAGCAGCAAAACAGGGGCAAATAATGAAAAACTGTTTTTT. The chain couples TRBV5-1 to TRBJ1-4; 7 bases align to TRBD1. Germline V lookup: CDR1 SGHRS, CDR2 YFSETQ. Trimming cost V 4 bases and J 4 bases; bases outside gene matches: 7. This CDR3 comprises 15 residues.

This clone was seen once. The chain employs TRBV6-5 and TRBJ2-7; 8 bases are shared with TRBD1. CDR1 and CDR2 (germline): MNHEY, SVGAGI. This CDR3 comprises 16 residues. Germline trimming cut 2 bases from V and 2 bases from J; bases unmatched to any gene: 8. In DNA, the CDR3 is TGTGCCAGCAGTTACGGGAAGGACAGGGCAGCCTACGAGCAGTACGTC. It is translated as CASSYGKDRAAYEQYV.

J is TRBJ1-2 and V is TRBV15; D is unresolved. CDR1 LNHNV and CDR2 YYDKDF come from the germline V gene (reference sequence). This CDR3 is 13 amino acids long. Trimming cost V 2 bases and J 7 bases, with 11 bases left between them. The DNA of the CDR3 is TGTGCCACCAGCAGATCACGGTCGGGTGGCTACACCTTC. It encodes CATSRSRSGGYTF.

The chain links TRBV11-2 to TRBJ2-7; D possibly matches TRBD1 or TRBD2 (6 bases each). The germline V gene encodes CDR1 SGHAT and CDR2 FQNNGV. This CDR3 has 14 amino acids. With 4 bases removed from V and 3 bases from J, the gap between germline ends came to 13 bases. DNA of the CDR3: TGTGCCAGCAGCTCTCTCCGGGGGCGCTACGAGCAGTACGTC. It encodes CASSSLRGRYEQYV.